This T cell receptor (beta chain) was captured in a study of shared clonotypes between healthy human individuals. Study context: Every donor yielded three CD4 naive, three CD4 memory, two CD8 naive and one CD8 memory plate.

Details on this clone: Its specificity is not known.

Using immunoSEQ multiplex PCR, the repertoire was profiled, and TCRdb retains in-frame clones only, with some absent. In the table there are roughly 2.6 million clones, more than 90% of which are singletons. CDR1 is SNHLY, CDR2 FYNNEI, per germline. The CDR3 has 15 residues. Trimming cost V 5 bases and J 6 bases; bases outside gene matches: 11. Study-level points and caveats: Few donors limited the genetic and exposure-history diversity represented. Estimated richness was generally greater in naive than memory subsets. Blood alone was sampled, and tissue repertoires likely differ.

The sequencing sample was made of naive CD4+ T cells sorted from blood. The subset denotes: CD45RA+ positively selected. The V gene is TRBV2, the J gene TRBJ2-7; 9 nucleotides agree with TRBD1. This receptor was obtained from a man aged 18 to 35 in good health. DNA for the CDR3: TGTGCCAGCAGTCAGGAGGGACAGGGCGCCGGCGAGCAGTACTTC. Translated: CASSQEGQGAGEQYF. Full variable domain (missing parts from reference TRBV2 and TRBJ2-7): EPEVTQTPSHQVTQMGQEVILRCVPISNHLYFYWYRQILGQKVEFLVSFYNNEISEKSEIFDDQFSVERPDGSNFTLKIRSTKLEDSAMYFCASSQEGQGAGEQYFGPGTRLTVT.